The 23 T cell receptor beta chains below all came from one sample that was sequenced in a study of cytomegalovirus exposure and HLA in healthy donors. Use of 60 Vbeta and 13 Jbeta primers characterized the PCR. Clones were read by immunoSEQ multiplex PCR, and TCRdb kept only the in-frame ones, dropping some. The top ten hold 0.7% to 0.95% of the sample, which has about 160,000 clones, approximately 80% seen once. The specimen sequenced was PBMCs. These receptors were collected from a young woman in good health and CMV-seronegative.

CDR3 sequence (DNA): TGTGCCAGCAGCCGGGGACAATTGAACACTGAAGCTTTCTTT. Amino acid sequence: CASSRGQLNTEAFF. This chain links TRBV7-9 with TRBJ1-1, with D perhaps matching TRBD1 (6 bases). Trimming shortened V by 5 bases and J by 0 bases, and 10 bases separated the two germline ends. Germline CDR1 SEHNR, CDR2 FQNEAQ (reference sequence). The CDR3 length is 14 residues.

This chain connects TRBV11-3 to TRBJ2-3; weak D call: TRBD2 (6 bases). The CDR3 runs to 14 residues. V lost 5 bases, J lost 6 bases, and 15 bases lay in between. Germline loops: CDR1 SGHNT, CDR2 YENEEA. CDR3 loop: CASSRGLKGDTQYF. CDR3 coding DNA: TGTGCCAGCAGCCGGGGACTCAAGGGGGATACGCAGTATTTT.

The rearrangement uses TRBV5-4 and TRBJ2-1; 11 nucleotides match TRBD2. Unmatched junction bases numbered 13, after V lost 2 bases and J lost 12 bases. The germline V gene has CDR1 SGHNT and CDR2 YYREEE (reference sequence). This CDR3 has 16 residues. CDR3 DNA sequence: TGTGCCAGCAGCTTTACTTTTGGTGGTAGCGGGAGGGGGCAGTTCTTC. As protein: CASSFTFGGSGRGQFF.

V is TRBV5-1 and J is TRBJ2-7; D gene ambiguous. Germline V gene sequence: CDR1 SGHRS, CDR2 YFSETQ. V was trimmed by 0 bases and J by 3 bases, leaving 10 bases between them. This CDR3 region has 14 residues. CDR3: CASSLGTEFYEQYF. CDR3 bases: TGCGCCAGCAGCTTGGGAACAGAGTTCTACGAGCAGTACTTC.

CDR3 coding DNA: TGTGCCAGCAGTTTTTCTAGCGGGAGGCCTAATGAGCAGTTCTTC. This sequence encodes CASSFSSGRPNEQFF. The chain employs TRBV28 and TRBJ2-1, with 11 bases aligning to TRBD2. After removal of 3 bases from V and 7 bases from J, the junction contained 5 bases not matched to a gene. Germline V gene sequence: CDR1 MDHEN, CDR2 SYDVKM. This CDR3 contains 15 residues.

In DNA, the CDR3 is TGTGCCATCCCCGGGAAAGGGAACACTGAAGCTTTCTTT. Residues: CAIPGKGNTEAFF. This chain uses TRBV7-8 with TRBJ1-1; D not certain. Germline V gives CDR1 SGHVS, CDR2 FQNEAQ. V was trimmed by 10 bases and J by 1 base, leaving 13 bases between them. The CDR3 loop spans 13 amino acids.

CDR3 sequence reads: CASSLALSAGGSHEQFF. The DNA of the CDR3 is TGCGCCAGCAGCTTGGCCCTATCGGCGGGAGGATCCCATGAGCAGTTCTTC. The chain employs TRBV5-1 and TRBJ2-1, with 8 bases that match TRBD2. This CDR3 has 17 residues. Trimming took 0 bases from V and 8 from J; bases not matched to a gene: 13. Germline values: CDR1 SGHRS, CDR2 YFSETQ.

This clone has a handful of counts. The chain combines TRBV18 with TRBJ2-1; 8 nucleotides agree with TRBD2. V was pared by 5 bases and J by 10 bases, with 10 bases of the junction left unmatched. There are 14 residues in the CDR3. The germline gives CDR1 KGHSH, CDR2 LQKENI. In DNA, the CDR3 is TGTGCCAGCTCATGGGGGACTAGAGCGGCGGAGCAGTTCTTC. Its translation is CASSWGTRAAEQFF.

V gene TRBV27 combines with J gene TRBJ1-1, with TRBD1 matching over 8 bases. The germline V gene has CDR1 MNHEY and CDR2 SMNVEV (reference sequence). V lost 6 bases, J lost 4 bases, and 7 bases stayed unmatched. The CDR3 extends over 14 amino acids. The DNA of the CDR3 is TGTGCCAGCAGGACGGACAGGGCGGGCACTGAAGCTTTCTTT. This translates into CASRTDRAGTEAFF.

V and J are TRBV2 and TRBJ1-1; 8 nucleotides agree with TRBD1. Germline loops: CDR1 SNHLY, CDR2 FYNNEI. The CDR3 covers 13 residues. With V trimmed by 6 bases and J by 5 bases, 5 bases remained unmatched. The CDR3 nucleotides are TGTGCCAGCAGCCCAGGGGGCAGGACTGAAGCTTTCTTT. The encoded protein is CASSPGGRTEAFF.

The chain carries TRBV25-1 and TRBJ2-1; tentatively, D is TRBD2 (5 bases). The CDR3 spans 14 residues. The germline V gene encodes CDR1 MGHDK and CDR2 SYGVNS. V was shortened by 8 bases and J by 1 base, with 12 bases between the two germline ends. CDR3 region: CASLGGRSYNEQFF. The CDR3 nucleotides are TGTGCCAGCCTCGGAGGCAGGTCCTACAATGAGCAGTTCTTC.

V and J are TRBV21-1 and TRBJ2-7; the D call in the table, TRBD1, was not verified against the DNA. TRBV21-1 is a known pseudogene. The CDR3 contains 15 residues. Here the CDR3 DNA reads TGTGCCAGCAGCCGTGCCGGGACAGGGAACTACGAGCAGTACTTC. Residues: CASSRAGTGNYEQYF.

This clone was seen just once. The chain employs TRBV27 and TRBJ1-1, with 8 bases aligning to TRBD1. J was trimmed by 8 bases and V by 4 bases; bases with no gene match: 9. The CDR3 contains 14 residues. Germline V gives CDR1 MNHEY, CDR2 SMNVEV (reference sequence). The CDR3 DNA reads TGTGCCAGCAGTTCGGGACAGGAGAGCATCGAAGCTTTCTTT. As protein: CASSSGQESIEAFF.

The chain links TRBV18 to TRBJ2-1; 9 bases are a match to TRBD2. CDR1 is KGHSH and CDR2 is LQKENI in the germline V gene. CDR3 size: 16 residues. V gave up 4 bases and J gave up 3 bases; unmatched junction bases: 7. As DNA, the CDR3 is TGTGCCAGCTCACGACTTAGCGGGGGAGGCTACAATGAGCAGTTCTTC. Translating it yields CASSRLSGGGYNEQFF.

In this sample, this clone turned up a few times. V and J are TRBV13 and TRBJ2-7, with 8 positions matching TRBD1. With V trimmed by 2 bases and J by 5 bases, 8 bases remained unmatched. Germline lookup yields CDR1 PRHDT and CDR2 FYEKMQ (reference sequence). The CDR3 contains 15 residues. The CDR3 coding sequence is TGTGCCAGCAGCTTAACCGGGACAGGTTTTGACGAGCAGTACTTC. This gives the protein CASSLTGTGFDEQYF.

J is TRBJ2-5 and V is TRBV28; 7 positions agree with TRBD1. V gave up 3 bases and J gave up 7 bases; unmatched junction bases: 14. Germline assignment: CDR1 MDHEN and CDR2 SYDVKM. The CDR3 sequence is 16 residues long. The CDR3 nucleotides read TGTGCCAGCAGTTTTGATGTCGACAGGGAGTTTGGGACCCAGTACTTC. It is translated as CASSFDVDREFGTQYF.

The table lists this clone with a count of one. The chain carries TRBV27 and TRBJ2-1; TRBD2 aligns across 11 bases. The CDR3 contains 15 residues. CDR1 MNHEY and CDR2 SMNVEV come from the germline V gene (reference sequence). V shed 5 bases and J 4 bases; nucleotides not matched to a gene: 4. The CDR3 here is CASSPLAGGYNEQFF. In DNA form, the CDR3 reads TGTGCCAGCAGTCCTCTAGCGGGAGGTTACAATGAGCAGTTCTTC.

J is TRBJ2-5 and V is TRBV4-1; a possible D gene is TRBD1 (6 bases). With the DNA end fitting TRBJ2-7 better, the J assignment may be wrong. From germline, CDR1 is MGHRA and CDR2 YSYEKL. CDR3 length: 16 residues. The CDR3 spells CASSQGWWTATFEQYF. The CDR3 DNA sequence: TGCGCCAGCAGCCAAGGATGGTGGACAGCTACGTTCGAGCAGTACTTC.

The rearrangement links TRBV6-1 to TRBJ2-4, with D possibly TRBD2 on 6 matching bases. V was pared by 3 bases and J by 2 bases, with 23 bases between. The CDR3 covers 19 residues. Germline-derived CDR1 and CDR2 are MNHNS and SASEGT. As DNA, the CDR3 is TGTGCCAGCAGTGACTTCATTAGCGGAGGTGGGGTGACCAAAAACATTCAGTACTTC. Translating gives CASSDFISGGGVTKNIQYF.

V gene TRBV19 combines with J gene TRBJ2-7, with 9 bases identical to TRBD1. Germline CDR1 and CDR2: LNHDA and SQIVND (reference sequence). The V segment lost 1 base and the J segment 5 bases; nucleotides outside the gene matches: 0. The CDR3 is 13 residues long. Here the CDR3 DNA reads TGTGCCAGTAGTATAGGGACAGGGGACGAGCAGTACTTC. Encoded protein: CASSIGTGDEQYF.

The chain carries TRBV19 and TRBJ2-7; 9 nucleotides agree with TRBD2. The length of the CDR3 is 15 residues. After removal of 6 bases from V and 2 bases from J, the junction contained 8 bases not matched to a gene. Germline V gives CDR1 LNHDA, CDR2 SQIVND (reference sequence). CDR3 region: CASSPLAGGTYEQYF. The DNA of the CDR3 is TGTGCCAGTAGCCCGCTCGCGGGAGGGACCTACGAGCAGTACTTC.

The V call is TRBV21-1, the J call TRBJ2-1; TRBD1 is taken as the D call from the table, unchecked against the DNA. TRBV21-1 is a pseudogene locus. The CDR3 consists of 15 residues. In DNA, the CDR3 is TGTGCCAGCACCCGTTCGAGTACAGTTCGGTATGAGCAGTTCTTC. Its translation: CASTRSSTVRYEQFF.

V is TRBV2 and J is TRBJ1-1; unclear D gene. V gave up 3 bases and J gave up 4 bases, with 9 bases separating them. CDR1 and CDR2 (germline): SNHLY, FYNNEI. This CDR3 contains 13 residues. The CDR3 region has the DNA TGTGCCAGCAGTGAGGTTCGGGGCACTGAAGCTTTCTTT. Translation: CASSEVRGTEAFF.